This T cell receptor (beta chain) appears in the sequencing data of a study of blood T cell repertoires in COVID-19. Study overall: From the United States, Italy and Spain came samples of acute and convalescent COVID-19. The cDNA or gDNA used as material had been derived from T cells, B-cell-depleted T cells, or PBMCs.

The CDR3 runs to 17 residues. V shed 1 base and J shed 0 bases, with 14 bases lying between them. Germline V lookup: CDR1 MNHNS, CDR2 SASEGT. TCRdb keeps only in-frame clones here, not all; method: immunoSEQ multiplex PCR. The data contain under 100,000 clones, 90% of them singletons. The V gene is TRBV6-1, the J gene TRBJ2-3; D gene unclear. The sequencing input was peripheral blood. The clonotype was recovered from a man in his fifties or sixties with acute or convalescent COVID-19. CDR3 sequence: CASSEGIGASSTDTQYF. CDR3 nucleotide sequence: TGTGCCAGCAGTGAAGGTATCGGAGCTAGTAGCACAGATACGCAGTATTTT.